This entry lists 27 T cell receptor beta chains sequenced from one sample in a study of breast tumors, draining lymph nodes, adjacent tissues. From the multiplex PCR reads, TCRdb called clonotypes with MiXCR, one entry per CDR3 protein. The data contain some 140,000 distinct CDR3 sequences, roughly 20% of them singletons. Axillary draining lymph nodes of breast cancer patients supplied the node samples. Source material: axillary lymph node tissue. These receptor sequences come from a female donor with breast cancer. Some clones in this sample may be carry-over from other donors' samples.

This clonotype was detected many times. V gene TRBV6-1 combines with J gene TRBJ2-2; D is unresolved. The CDR3 sequence is 15 residues long. The germline V gene has CDR1 MNHNS and CDR2 SASEGT. Trimming left V 0 bases short and J 4 bases short, with 9 bases between. The CDR3 sequence is CASSEASGRTGELFF. The DNA of the CDR3 is TGTGCCAGCAGTGAAGCGTCAGGACGCACCGGGGAGCTGTTTTTT.

This clonotype occurred many times. CDR3 sequence reads: CASSPPQGKVYEQFF. The CDR3 nucleotides read TGTGCCAGCAGCCCGCCCCAGGGGAAAGTATATGAGCAGTTCTTC. V usage is TRBV7-9 and J usage is TRBJ2-1; tentative D call: TRBD1 (6 bases). Germline V gene lookup returns CDR1 SEHNR and CDR2 FQNEAQ (reference sequence). The CDR3 has 15 residues. Between the trimmed V and J ends, which lost 5 bases and 8 bases, there was a span of 19 bases. The full variable domain, with the rest looked up from reference TRBV7-9 and TRBJ2-1, is DTGVSQNPRHKITKRGQNVTFRCDPISEHNRLYWYRQTLGQGPEFLTYFQNEAQLEKSRLLSDRFSAERPKGSFSTLEIQRTEQGDSAMYLCASSPPQGKVYEQFFGPGTRLTVL.

This clonotype was seen ten or more times. Sequence at one end of the junction differs from germline and may be a read error. This chain connects TRBV11-3 to TRBJ2-1; 13 nucleotides align to TRBD2. Germline CDR1 and CDR2: SGHNT and YENEEA. This CDR3 contains 16 residues. In nucleotides, the CDR3 is TGTGCCAGCAGCCTAGACCGACTAGCGGGAGGAGGTGAGCAGTTCTTC. Translating it yields CASSLDRLAGGGEQFF.

Of note for this clonotype: This may be a read error: a much more frequent sequence differs by one nucleotide. The chain combines TRBV20-1 with TRBJ2-1; TRBD1 aligns across 7 bases. The CDR3 is made up of 17 amino acids. Germline V gene data show CDR1 as DFQATT and CDR2 as SNEGSKA (reference sequence). Trimming at V came to 1 base and at J to 0 bases, leaving 9 bases not matched to a gene. The CDR3 sequence: CSARGGDSGASYNEQFF. The CDR3 coding sequence is TGCAGTGCTAGAGGTGGGGACAGCGGTGCCTCCTACAATGAGCAGTTCTTC.

The sample holds a few counts of this clonotype. An end of the junction does not agree with germline; a read error may underlie this. DNA for the CDR3: TGTGCCTGCTCACCACGACTAGCGGGAAGCGAAGATACGCAGTATTTT. This translates into CACSPRLAGSEDTQYF. This chain links TRBV18 with TRBJ2-3, with 11 bases matching TRBD2. The CDR3 runs 16 residues. From germline, CDR1 is KGHSH and CDR2 LQKENI.

This clonotype was seen many times. This sequence joins TRBV24-1 and TRBJ2-3; D gene uncertain. CDR1 is KGHDR, CDR2 SFDVKD, per germline. Trimming removed 2 bases from V and 5 bases from J, with 7 bases in between. This CDR3 spans 13 amino acids. CDR3 in DNA: TGTGCCACCAGTGATTATAGGTTAGATACGCAGTATTTT. As protein: CATSDYRLDTQYF.

This clonotype was seen repeatedly, ten times or more. The chain carries TRBV12-3 or TRBV12-4 and TRBJ2-1; D unresolved. The CDR3 is made up of 15 amino acids. Deletions cut 3 bases from V and 4 bases from J, with 13 bases between. The CDR3 DNA sequence: TGTGCCAGCAGTTTCTTAGCTACGAAATACAATGAGCAGTTCTTC. The encoded protein is CASSFLATKYNEQFF.

This clonotype was seen ten or more times. This chain links TRBV5-6 with TRBJ2-1; D is possibly TRBD2 (6 bases). Between the trimmed V and J ends, which lost 2 bases and 2 bases, there was a span of 11 bases. Germline CDR1 and CDR2: SGHDT and YYEEEE. The CDR3 is made up of 15 amino acids. CDR3 sequence: CASSFGGTPYNEQFF. CDR3 nucleotides: TGTGCCAGCAGCTTTGGCGGGACCCCCTACAATGAGCAGTTCTTC.

V and J are TRBV12-3 or TRBV12-4 and TRBJ2-2; D unclear. The V end was cut by 8 bases, the J end by 6 bases, with 7 bases between. CDR3 length equals 11 residues. CDR3: CASGPSGELFF. The CDR3 coding sequence is TGTGCCAGCGGTCCCTCCGGGGAGCTGTTTTTT.

This clonotype was picked up many times. This chain joins TRBV29-1 and TRBJ2-7; no firm D call. This CDR3 contains 12 residues. V was trimmed by 5 bases and J by 2 bases, leaving 10 bases between them. In germline, CDR1 is SQVTM, CDR2 ANQGSEA. Here the CDR3 DNA reads TGCAGCGTTTCCCCCGGTCCCTACGAGCAGTACTTC. Amino acids: CSVSPGPYEQYF.

A word on this clonotype: This CDR3 is missing its conserved last phenylalanine or tryptophan, likely due to a read error. The chain combines TRBV12-3 or TRBV12-4 with TRBJ1-4, with D hard to call. The CDR3 length is 16 residues. This CDR3 reads CASSQTDLGSAEKLFL. CDR3 nucleotides: TGCGCCAGCAGTCAAACCGACTTAGGGAGTGCTGAAAAACTGTTTCTT.

This clonotype was detected ten times or more. The V call is TRBV6-5, the J call TRBJ2-5; D gene unclear. Trimming took 0 bases from V and 1 from J, leaving 6 bases between them. Germline V gene data show CDR1 as MNHEY and CDR2 as SVGAGI. CDR3 size: 14 residues. The CDR3 reads CASSYSETQETQYF. CDR3 nucleotides: TGTGCCAGCAGTTACTCGGAGACCCAAGAGACCCAGTACTTC.

This clonotype was seen repeatedly, ten times or more. J is TRBJ1-2 and V is TRBV12-3 or TRBV12-4, with a possible D match to TRBD1 (5 bases). CDR3 length: 11 amino acids. Deletions cut 2 bases from V and 8 bases from J, with 6 bases between. The DNA for the CDR3 is TGTGCCAGCAGTTTACAGGGCGGCTACACCTTC. Encoded protein: CASSLQGGYTF.

This clonotype was seen at least ten times. The chain uses TRBV6-1 and TRBJ2-1; TRBD1 agrees at 11 bases. The CDR3 has 15 residues. The V segment lost 6 bases and the J segment 2 bases; nucleotides outside the gene matches: 3. From germline, CDR1 is MNHNS and CDR2 SASEGT. The CDR3 loop is CASREGQGAYNEQFF. The CDR3 DNA is TGTGCCAGCAGGGAGGGACAGGGGGCCTACAATGAGCAGTTCTTC.

Note on this clonotype: A single base separates this from a much larger clone, so it may be a read error. CDR3 sequence (DNA): TGTGCCAGCACCCCCTGGTGGGGGTCCAGAAATTCACCCCTCCACTTT. This sequence encodes CASTPWWGSRNSPLHF. The chain uses TRBV6-4 and TRBJ1-6; D might be TRBD1 (5 bases). The V gene's germline CDR1 is MRHNA and CDR2 SNTAGT. V dropped 7 bases and J dropped 7 bases, with 20 bases sitting between them. The CDR3 totals 16 residues.

For this clonotype: This may be a read error, as it is one base from a much larger clone. In DNA form, the CDR3 reads TGTGCCAGCAGCCCCCGAGACAGGGGAGACACCGGGGAGCTGTTTTTT. As protein: CASSPRDRGDTGELFF. V gene TRBV11-1 combines with J gene TRBJ2-2, with 8 bases fitting TRBD1. J lost 3 bases, V lost 5 bases, and 8 bases had no gene match. This CDR3 is 16 amino acids long. Germline CDR1 reads SGHAT; CDR2 reads FQDESV (reference sequence).

This clonotype appeared many times. This rearrangement joins TRBV2 to TRBJ1-5; the D gene is possibly TRBD1 (5 bases). Germline lookup yields CDR1 SNHLY and CDR2 FYNNEI. The CDR3 runs 13 residues. Trimming stripped 4 bases from V and 7 bases from J, with 11 bases between. CDR3 DNA sequence: TGTGCCAGCAGTGTGGGGGTTGGGCAGCCCCAGCATTTT. Translation: CASSVGVGQPQHF.

There are many counts of this clonotype. This rearrangement joins TRBV20-1 to TRBJ2-7; TRBD1 or TRBD2 may be the D gene (5 bases each). V was trimmed by 0 bases and J by 6 bases, leaving 18 bases between them. The CDR3 is 15 amino acids. The germline CDR1 and CDR2 sequences are DFQATT and SNEGSKA (reference sequence). The CDR3 here is CSARDPLGEGPEQYF. The CDR3 DNA reads as TGCAGTGCTAGAGATCCGCTGGGGGAAGGTCCCGAGCAGTACTTC.

Concerning this clonotype itself: A much larger clone is a single base away; this may be a read error. The V gene is TRBV10-3, the J gene TRBJ1-4, with D possibly being TRBD1 (6 bases). The V gene's germline CDR1 is ENHRY and CDR2 SYGVKD. This CDR3 has 12 amino acids. The CDR3 spells CAISKGGERLFF. The CDR3, as DNA: TGTGCCATCTCCAAGGGGGGCGAAAGACTGTTTTTT.

This clonotype was counted a few times. The rearrangement uses TRBV20-1 and TRBJ1-5; D remains ambiguous. Germline assignment: CDR1 DFQATT and CDR2 SNEGSKA (reference sequence). CDR3 size: 12 residues. Trimming removed 3 bases from V and 0 bases from J, with 3 bases in between. As DNA, the CDR3 is TGCAGTGCTAGGAGTAGCAATCAGCCCCAGCATTTT. Translated, it gives CSARSSNQPQHF.

Worth noting for this clonotype: A junction end diverges from the germline sequence, so it may reflect a read error. V and J are TRBV27 and TRBJ2-3; perhaps TRBD2 as D (6 bases). Germline CDR1 reads MNHEY; CDR2 reads SMNVEV (reference sequence). The CDR3 totals 14 residues. In DNA form, the CDR3 reads TGTGCCAGCGGTTTCGGACTACACACAGATACGCAGTATTTT. Encoded protein: CASGFGLHTDTQYF.

Many counts were recorded for this clonotype. The gene calls are TRBV6-1 and TRBJ2-1, with D perhaps matching TRBD1 (5 bases). The CDR3 has 13 amino acids. Trimming took off 2 bases at V and 8 bases at J, with 10 bases between the two ends. The germline CDR1 and CDR2 sequences are MNHNS and SASEGT. The DNA for the CDR3 is TGTGCCAGCAGTGAACAGGGCGGTGATGAGCAGTTCTTC. Translating it yields CASSEQGGDEQFF.

This clonotype was found many times. This chain connects TRBV25-1 to TRBJ2-3; TRBD2 might be the D (6 bases). Germline CDR1 is MGHDK and CDR2 is SYGVNS. V lost 3 bases to trimming and J lost 2 bases, with 21 bases between them. This CDR3 contains 18 residues. The CDR3 region is CASSDLASLKGYTDTQYF. In DNA, the CDR3 is TGTGCCAGCAGTGATCTAGCGTCTCTAAAAGGGTACACAGATACGCAGTATTTT.

Remarks on this clonotype: Sequence at one end of the junction differs from germline and may be a read error. The rearrangement uses TRBV5-1 and TRBJ2-1; 9 bases fit TRBD1. Per germline, CDR1 SGHRS and CDR2 YFSETQ. The CDR3 has 13 amino acids. The CDR3 sequence is CASRLTGGNEQFF. CDR3 in DNA: TGTGCCAGCAGGTTGACAGGGGGGAATGAGCAGTTCTTC.

This clonotype was seen repeatedly, ten times or more. The chain employs TRBV20-1 and TRBJ2-2; TRBD2 matches at 9 bases. Trimming removed 1 base from V and 4 bases from J; junction bases left unmatched: 7. This CDR3 region has 16 residues. From germline, CDR1 is DFQATT and CDR2 SNEGSKA (reference sequence). The CDR3 DNA is TGCAGTGCTAGAGGCGGACTAGCGTCGGGCACCGGGGAGCTGTTTTTT. Translated, it gives CSARGGLASGTGELFF.

As for this clonotype: A clone one base away is much larger, so this may be a read error. The chain recombines TRBV9 with TRBJ1-5; D might be TRBD1 (5 bases). This CDR3 is 16 amino acids long. Germline-derived CDR1 and CDR2 are SGDLS and YYNGEE. The CDR3 here is CASSAKYRFSNQPKHF. The CDR3 bases are TGTGCCAGCAGCGCCAAGTACAGGTTCAGCAATCAGCCCAAGCATTTT.

This clonotype turned up a few times. This chain uses TRBV3-1 with TRBJ2-1, with D possibly TRBD1 on 6 matching bases. Germline V gives CDR1 LGHDT, CDR2 YNNKEL (reference sequence). Trimming shortened V by 4 bases and J by 9 bases, and 31 bases separated the two germline ends. This CDR3 has 19 amino acids. CDR3 DNA: TGTGCCAGCAGCCCTCGAGGGGGTAGTTTTGCCCGGACGAGTAGTGAGCAGTTCTTC. This codes for CASSPRGGSFARTSSEQFF.